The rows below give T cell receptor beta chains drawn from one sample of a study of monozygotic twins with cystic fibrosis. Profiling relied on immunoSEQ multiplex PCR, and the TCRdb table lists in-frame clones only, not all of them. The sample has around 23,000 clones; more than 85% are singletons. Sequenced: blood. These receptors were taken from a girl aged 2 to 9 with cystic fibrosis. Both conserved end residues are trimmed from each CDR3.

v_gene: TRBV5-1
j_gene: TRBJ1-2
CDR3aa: ASSLFPGTGFSDGYT

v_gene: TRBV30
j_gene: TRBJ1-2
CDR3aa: AWSQGNGYT

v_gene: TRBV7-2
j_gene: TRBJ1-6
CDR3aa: ASSFDRGSSYNSPLH

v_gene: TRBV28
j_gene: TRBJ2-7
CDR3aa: ASSDRGRWYEQY

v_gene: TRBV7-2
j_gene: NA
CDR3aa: ASSLGPGTYEQY

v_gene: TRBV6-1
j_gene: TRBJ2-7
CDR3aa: ASSAGLQQSLYEQY

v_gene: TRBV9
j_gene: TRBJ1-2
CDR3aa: ASSVGQGHGYT

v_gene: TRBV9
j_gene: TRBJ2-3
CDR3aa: ASSGISQFPGPGTDTQY

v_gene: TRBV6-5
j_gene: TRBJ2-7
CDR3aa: ASSYYGPSYEQY

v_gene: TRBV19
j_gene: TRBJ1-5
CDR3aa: ASIGGFNQPQH

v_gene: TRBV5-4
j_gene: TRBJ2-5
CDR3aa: ASSLRRDGETQY

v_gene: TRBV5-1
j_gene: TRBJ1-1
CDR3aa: ASSLGMTGMAEAF

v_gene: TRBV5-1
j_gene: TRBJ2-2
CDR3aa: ASGNTGELF

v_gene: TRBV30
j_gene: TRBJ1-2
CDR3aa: AWSARERFRGYT

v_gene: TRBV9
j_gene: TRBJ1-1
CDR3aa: ASSEGSLGNTEAF

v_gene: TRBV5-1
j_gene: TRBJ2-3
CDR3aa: ASSGGASGGADTQY

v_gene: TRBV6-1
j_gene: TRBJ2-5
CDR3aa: ASSEIGFLETQY

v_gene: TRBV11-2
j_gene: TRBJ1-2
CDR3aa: ASSSTGIYGYT

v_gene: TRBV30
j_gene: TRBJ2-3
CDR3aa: AWGRDRADTQY

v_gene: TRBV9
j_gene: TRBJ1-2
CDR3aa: ASSVGSTGNYGYT

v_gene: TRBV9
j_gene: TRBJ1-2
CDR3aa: ASSSRKRRRDRSYGYT

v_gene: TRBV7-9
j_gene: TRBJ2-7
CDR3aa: ASGDESKYEQY

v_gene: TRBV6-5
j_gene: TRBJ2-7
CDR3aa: ASSPRTGLYEQY

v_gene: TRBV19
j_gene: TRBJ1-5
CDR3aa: ASRPQIWEAQPQH

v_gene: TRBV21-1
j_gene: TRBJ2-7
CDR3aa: ASSKTTGAGRTRLYEQY

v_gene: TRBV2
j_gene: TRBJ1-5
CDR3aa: ASSDPMGQISNQPQH

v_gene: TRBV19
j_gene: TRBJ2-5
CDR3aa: ASSTRDRATGETQY

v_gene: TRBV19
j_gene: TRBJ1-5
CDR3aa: ASTKPGQGIQPQH

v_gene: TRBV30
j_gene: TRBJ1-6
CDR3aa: AWSPARVPYNSPLH

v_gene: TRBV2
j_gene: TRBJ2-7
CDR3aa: ASRAGLGGGQY

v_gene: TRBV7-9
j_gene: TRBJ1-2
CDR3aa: ASSPPGGGGNGYT

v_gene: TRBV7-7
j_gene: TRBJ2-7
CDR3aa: ASSLGAGPYEQY

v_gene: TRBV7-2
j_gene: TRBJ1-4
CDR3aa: ASSPSGATNEKLF

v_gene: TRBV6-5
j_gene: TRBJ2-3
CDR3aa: ASSAGLTDTQY

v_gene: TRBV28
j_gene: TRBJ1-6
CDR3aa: ASRPSGQSYNSPLH

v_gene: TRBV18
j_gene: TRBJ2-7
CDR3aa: ASSPLTSSEQY

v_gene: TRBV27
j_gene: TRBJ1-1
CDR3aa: ASSFYSGTEAF

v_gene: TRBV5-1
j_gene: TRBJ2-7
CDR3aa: ASSWGRQGYEQY

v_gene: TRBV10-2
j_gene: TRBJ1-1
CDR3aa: ASSEGIPAEAF

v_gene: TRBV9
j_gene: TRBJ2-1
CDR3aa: ASSVASGGYNEQF

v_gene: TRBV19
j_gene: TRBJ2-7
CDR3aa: ASSIRERTYEQY